Listed below are T cell receptor beta chains from one sample, sequenced in a study of cytomegalovirus exposure and HLA in healthy donors. TCRdb keeps only in-frame clones here, not all; method: immunoSEQ multiplex PCR. This repertoire shows 150,000 to 200,000 clones, more than 65% found once; its top ten account for under 2.5%. Sequencing input: PBMCs. These receptors all come from a woman in her twenties or thirties in good health and CMV-seropositive. CDR3s leave out the opening cysteine and the closing phenylalanine or tryptophan. The order of the fields is J gene, clone size, V gene, CDR3 protein. Some rows have no size entry. The others give once, few or many, or a class for an expanded clone.

J gene: TRBJ2-3
clone size: -
V gene: TRBV7-3
CDR3 protein: ASSLNSGGTDTQY

J gene: TRBJ1-5
clone size: -
V gene: TRBV9
CDR3 protein: ASSSGGGPNQPQH

J gene: TRBJ2-7
clone size: -
V gene: TRBV6-6
CDR3 protein: ASRGSTYEQY

J gene: TRBJ2-6
clone size: -
V gene: TRBV28
CDR3 protein: ASSWGQGLSGANVLT

J gene: TRBJ1-5
clone size: -
V gene: TRBV19
CDR3 protein: ASTRGGRVDQPQH

J gene: TRBJ2-7
clone size: few
V gene: TRBV4-3
CDR3 protein: ASSQGFPGQGFYEQY

J gene: TRBJ1-1
clone size: few
V gene: TRBV5-5
CDR3 protein: ASSLVGGEWTEAF

J gene: TRBJ1-1
clone size: -
V gene: TRBV19
CDR3 protein: ASSIGTGGMNTEAF

J gene: TRBJ2-7
clone size: -
V gene: TRBV9
CDR3 protein: ASSVMAGASLSNEQY

J gene: TRBJ2-7
clone size: once
V gene: TRBV13
CDR3 protein: ASSSRDRGSYEQY

J gene: TRBJ2-2
clone size: -
V gene: TRBV28
CDR3 protein: ASSLMSGVTGELF

J gene: -
clone size: -
V gene: TRBV18
CDR3 protein: ASSPTGLEQY

J gene: TRBJ1-2
clone size: -
V gene: TRBV27
CDR3 protein: ASSSGVRLGYT

J gene: TRBJ1-4
clone size: -
V gene: TRBV7-2
CDR3 protein: ASSRTTGAINEKLF

J gene: TRBJ2-7
clone size: -
V gene: TRBV28
CDR3 protein: ASSSPRQGDEQY

J gene: TRBJ1-5
clone size: -
V gene: TRBV6-4
CDR3 protein: ASSDSSRGFRAFSNQPQH

J gene: TRBJ2-6
clone size: -
V gene: TRBV2
CDR3 protein: ASKGRNVGRGANVLT

J gene: TRBJ1-6
clone size: -
V gene: TRBV4-3
CDR3 protein: ASSPGQGSYNSPLH

J gene: TRBJ2-3
clone size: -
V gene: TRBV5-4
CDR3 protein: ASSSTLAGGADTQY

J gene: TRBJ2-3
clone size: few
V gene: TRBV4-2
CDR3 protein: ASSQERGGLDTQY

J gene: TRBJ1-2
clone size: -
V gene: TRBV28
CDR3 protein: ASSRGLGYT

J gene: TRBJ2-1
clone size: -
V gene: TRBV9
CDR3 protein: ASSVPGQGDNEQF

J gene: TRBJ2-5
clone size: -
V gene: TRBV27
CDR3 protein: ASSLNGGETQY

J gene: TRBJ2-2
clone size: once
V gene: TRBV7-3
CDR3 protein: ASRPYPGAGELF

J gene: TRBJ1-1
clone size: -
V gene: TRBV2
CDR3 protein: ASSPDRPTEAF

J gene: TRBJ2-1
clone size: -
V gene: TRBV12-5
CDR3 protein: ASGSLGNEQF

J gene: TRBJ1-5
clone size: -
V gene: TRBV4-1
CDR3 protein: ASSDVPGRQPQH

J gene: TRBJ1-2
clone size: -
V gene: TRBV27
CDR3 protein: ASSYLSGHIYGYT

J gene: TRBJ2-7
clone size: few
V gene: TRBV19
CDR3 protein: ASSMTVTYEQY

J gene: TRBJ1-2
clone size: -
V gene: TRBV6-5
CDR3 protein: ASTRGTGWGYT

J gene: TRBJ2-2
clone size: -
V gene: TRBV28
CDR3 protein: ASSPGLAGGTNTGELF

J gene: TRBJ1-2
clone size: -
V gene: TRBV6-6
CDR3 protein: ASSYAGSDGYT

J gene: TRBJ2-3
clone size: -
V gene: TRBV28
CDR3 protein: ASTSAGEGTDTQY

J gene: TRBJ2-3
clone size: -
V gene: TRBV7-8
CDR3 protein: ASSSDIVGTDTQY

J gene: TRBJ1-2
clone size: -
V gene: TRBV5-3
CDR3 protein: ARSPGGATNYGYT

J gene: TRBJ1-1
clone size: -
V gene: TRBV4-1
CDR3 protein: ASSPRAGTGTEAF

J gene: TRBJ2-5
clone size: -
V gene: TRBV2
CDR3 protein: ASRAGTGETQY

J gene: TRBJ2-1
clone size: -
V gene: TRBV19
CDR3 protein: ASSIVGTSDNEQF

J gene: TRBJ2-2
clone size: -
V gene: TRBV5-1
CDR3 protein: ASRGLAGDNTGELF

J gene: TRBJ1-2
clone size: -
V gene: TRBV4-3
CDR3 protein: ASSQERYGGSYGYT

J gene: TRBJ2-3
clone size: -
V gene: TRBV2
CDR3 protein: ASSSSGVLTDTQY

J gene: TRBJ2-5
clone size: -
V gene: TRBV5-1
CDR3 protein: ASSLVDTKETQY

J gene: TRBJ2-6
clone size: few
V gene: TRBV18
CDR3 protein: ASSPAGGRGGANVLT

J gene: TRBJ2-7
clone size: -
V gene: TRBV7-8
CDR3 protein: ASSPDRYSYEQY

J gene: TRBJ2-2
clone size: -
V gene: TRBV10-3
CDR3 protein: AIKDRNTGELF

J gene: TRBJ2-2
clone size: once
V gene: TRBV4-1
CDR3 protein: ASRPVGVGGTGELF